Listed here are 24 T cell receptor beta chains from one sample, sequenced in a study of blood T cell repertoires in COVID-19. Here immunoSEQ multiplex PCR was the method, and the copy in TCRdb shows in-frame clones only, minus some. Here the sample spans about 190,000 clones, approximately 73% being singletons. The sample was PBMCs or T cells enriched from blood (not recorded which). These receptor sequences come from a woman aged 45 to 65 with acute COVID-19.

CDR3 nucleotide sequence: TGCGCCAGCAGCTTGGCGACTAGTTGGTTCTTC. Amino acid sequence: CASSLATSWFF. The J gene is TRBJ2-1, the V gene TRBV5-1, with D possibly matching TRBD2 (6 bases). The CDR3 spans 11 residues. Germline V lookup: CDR1 SGHRS, CDR2 YFSETQ. Trimming pared 0 bases from V and 15 bases from J, leaving 10 bases between.

The gene calls are TRBV5-5 and TRBJ1-1; TRBD1 agrees at 7 bases. Germline V gene lookup returns CDR1 SGHKS and CDR2 YYEKEE (reference sequence). The CDR3 is 14 residues long. The J segment lost 7 bases and the V segment lost 0 bases, leaving 6 bases of the junction unmatched. CDR3 region: CASSLAEGAGEAFF. CDR3 nucleotide sequence: TGTGCCAGCAGCTTGGCCGAGGGGGCAGGTGAAGCTTTCTTT. The full variable domain, its missing parts supplied by reference TRBV5-5 and TRBJ1-1, is DAGVTQSPTHLIKTRGQQVTLRCSPISGHKSVSWYQQVLGQGPQFIFQYYEKEERGRGNFPDRFSARQFPNYSSELNVNALLLGDSALYLCASSLAEGAGEAFFGQGTRLTVV.

The chain couples TRBV5-1 to TRBJ1-5, with no clear D. V dropped 0 bases and J dropped 2 bases, with 6 bases sitting between them. Germline-derived CDR1 and CDR2 are SGHRS and YFSETQ. The CDR3 has 14 amino acids. CDR3 bases: TGCGCCAGCAGCTTGGGAGAGCGCAATCAGCCCCAGCATTTT. Translated, it gives CASSLGERNQPQHF.

A word on this clone: Other DNA sequences in the sample encode the same CDR3. The chain has TRBV5-4 and TRBJ1-1; D is perhaps TRBD1 (5 bases). The germline gives CDR1 SGHNT, CDR2 YYREEE (reference sequence). V shed 0 bases and J shed 1 base, with 10 bases lying between them. The CDR3 length is 15 residues. The CDR3 DNA is TGTGCCAGCAGCTTGGAATTGGGGGGGAACACTGAAGCTTTCTTT. Amino acid sequence: CASSLELGGNTEAFF. Full variable domain (remainder filled in from reference TRBV5-4 and TRBJ1-1): ETGVTQSPTHLIKTRGQQVTLRCSSQSGHNTVSWYQQALGQGPQFIFQYYREEENGRGNFPPRFSGLQFPNYSSELNVNALELDDSALYLCASSLELGGNTEAFFGQGTRLTVV.

V usage is TRBV7-2 and J usage is TRBJ1-6; D is ambiguous. The V gene lost 1 base and the J gene lost 9 bases, with 16 bases spanning the gap. Germline CDR1 is SGHTA and CDR2 is FQGNSA. The CDR3 spans 16 residues. The DNA for the CDR3 is TGTGCCAGCAGCTTAGGCCCTGCGTCGGAGTTTTCACCCCTCCACTTT. As protein: CASSLGPASEFSPLHF.

This clone was picked up many times. The chain employs TRBV19 and TRBJ2-1; TRBD2 might be the D (7 bases). The CDR3 is made up of 16 amino acids. CDR1 and CDR2 from the germline V gene are LNHDA and SQIVND (reference sequence). V was pared by 3 bases and J by 4 bases, with 16 bases between. In DNA form, the CDR3 reads TGTGCCAGTAGTATTAACGCGGGGGCTACTTACAATGAGCAGTTCTTC. The encoded protein is CASSINAGATYNEQFF.

The chain recombines TRBV7-6 with TRBJ1-1; D is uncertain. The V gene lost 4 bases and the J gene lost 5 bases, with 14 bases spanning the gap. This CDR3 spans 14 amino acids. Germline V gives CDR1 SGHVS, CDR2 FNYEAQ. The CDR3 region has the DNA TGTGCCAGCAGCTACTCGGGGATAGGGACTGAAGCTTTCTTT. Translating it yields CASSYSGIGTEAFF.

CDR3 protein: CATSSGVATNEKLFF. DNA for the CDR3: TGTGCCACCAGCTCAGGGGTTGCAACTAATGAAAAACTGTTTTTT. The chain is built from TRBV24-1 and TRBJ1-4, with D perhaps matching TRBD1 (6 bases). V was trimmed by 7 bases and J by 0 bases, leaving 11 bases between them. Germline V gives CDR1 KGHDR, CDR2 SFDVKD. There are 15 residues in the CDR3.

The chain carries TRBV6-6 and TRBJ2-7, with D possibly being TRBD1 (5 bases). The CDR3 loop spans 14 amino acids. Germline CDR1 and CDR2: MNHNY and SVGAGI (reference sequence). The germline V and J ends were trimmed by 6 bases and 5 bases, with 17 bases remaining between them. The CDR3 protein is CASSTPQGLDEQYV. CDR3 DNA sequence: TGTGCCAGCAGCACCCCCCAGGGTTTGGACGAGCAGTACGTC.

V usage is TRBV12-3 or TRBV12-4 and J usage is TRBJ1-2, with a weak D call TRBD1 (5 bases). This CDR3 is 13 amino acids long. V lost 8 bases to trimming and J lost 5 bases, with 15 bases between them. The CDR3 is CASADTDDYGYTF. The CDR3 DNA reads TGTGCCAGCGCGGACACTGACGATTATGGCTACACCTTC.

This clone has just a few counts. The chain links TRBV28 to TRBJ1-3; 7 positions match TRBD1. The CDR3 sequence is 16 residues long. Germline-derived CDR1 and CDR2 are MDHEN and SYDVKM. V lost 6 bases, J lost 2 bases, and 10 bases stayed unmatched. This CDR3 is CASSPYDRVAGNTIYF. The CDR3 DNA follows: TGTGCCAGCAGCCCATATGACAGGGTGGCTGGAAACACCATATATTTT.

The CDR3 bases are TGTGCCAGCTCATTGGAGTACTATGGCTACACCTTC. Translated: CASSLEYYGYTF. The chain links TRBV3-1 (or the pseudogene TRBV3-2) to TRBJ1-2, with D hard to call. V lost 8 bases to trimming and J lost 3 bases, with 10 bases between them. Germline loops: CDR1 LGHDT, CDR2 YNNKEL (reference sequence). The CDR3 contains 12 residues.

The chain links TRBV5-5 to TRBJ2-2, with D perhaps matching TRBD1 (5 bases). V shed 3 bases and J shed 4 bases, with 10 bases lying between them. CDR3 length: 14 residues. Germline V gene lookup returns CDR1 SGHKS and CDR2 YYEKEE (reference sequence). CDR3 sequence (DNA): TGTGCCAGCAGCTGGGGCTCCCTCACCGGGGAGCTGTTTTTT. Its protein product is CASSWGSLTGELFF.

The rearrangement joins TRBV6-2 or TRBV6-3 to TRBJ2-3, with a weak D call TRBD1 (5 bases). The V gene's germline CDR1 is MNHEY and CDR2 SVGEGT. V lost 1 base and J lost 1, with 9 bases in between. This CDR3 has 15 amino acids. The CDR3: CASSYWVRGTDTQYF. CDR3 nucleotides: TGTGCCAGCAGTTACTGGGTCAGGGGCACAGATACGCAGTATTTT.

This chain connects TRBV18 to TRBJ1-1; TRBD1 aligns across 7 bases. Germline loops: CDR1 KGHSH, CDR2 LQKENI. This CDR3 has 12 amino acids. The trim removed 2 bases at V and 9 bases at J, leaving 3 bases unmatched. The CDR3 nucleotides are TGTGCCAGCTCACCAACAGGGGTCCAAGCTTTCTTT. Residues: CASSPTGVQAFF.

On this clone itself: The sample contains more than one DNA sequence encoding this CDR3. The chain recombines TRBV10-2 with TRBJ1-5; 8 bases align to TRBD1. The CDR3 is 14 amino acids. V was pared by 6 bases and J by 0 bases, with 1 base of the junction left unmatched. Per the germline V gene, CDR1 is WSHSY and CDR2 is SAAADI. The CDR3 loop is CASSGQGSNQPQHF. CDR3 nucleotides: TGCGCCAGCAGCGGACAGGGTAGCAATCAGCCCCAGCATTTT.

Notes on this clone: This sample includes further DNA sequences coding for the same CDR3. The V and J genes are TRBV4-1 and TRBJ1-5; D possibly corresponds to TRBD1 (5 bases). From germline, CDR1 is MGHRA and CDR2 YSYEKL. With 0 bases removed from V and 7 bases from J, the gap between germline ends came to 13 bases. This CDR3 has 15 amino acids. The CDR3 DNA sequence: TGCGCCAGCAGCCAAGAAGGGGCCGGAGGGCAGCCCCAGCATTTT. Protein: CASSQEGAGGQPQHF.

This chain links TRBV5-5 with TRBJ1-5; 8 nucleotides match TRBD1. Germline V gene data show CDR1 as SGHKS and CDR2 as YYEKEE (reference sequence). The CDR3 is made up of 15 amino acids. The trim removed 4 bases at V and 7 bases at J, leaving 10 bases unmatched. This CDR3 is CASSLTTGVSQPQHF. For the CDR3, the DNA is TGTGCCAGCAGCCTTACGACAGGGGTCAGCCAGCCCCAGCATTTT.

The rearrangement links TRBV2 to TRBJ1-4; 7 bases map to TRBD1. With V trimmed by 1 base and J by 1 base, 6 bases remained unmatched. Germline CDR1 SNHLY, CDR2 FYNNEI. The CDR3 is 17 amino acids. CDR3 sequence: CASSEDGQGGTNEKLFF. The CDR3 DNA follows: TGTGCCAGCAGTGAAGACGGGCAGGGGGGAACTAATGAAAAACTGTTTTTT. Complete variable domain (other parts from reference TRBV2 and TRBJ1-4): EPEVTQTPSHQVTQMGQEVILRCVPISNHLYFYWYRQILGQKVEFLVSFYNNEISEKSEIFDDQFSVERPDGSNFTLKIRSTKLEDSAMYFCASSEDGQGGTNEKLFFGSGTQLSVL.

V gene TRBV27 combines with J gene TRBJ2-1; no clear D gene. CDR3 length equals 13 residues. Trimming removed 3 bases from V and 0 bases from J, with 3 bases in between. Looked up from germline, CDR1 is MNHEY and CDR2 is SMNVEV (reference sequence). In DNA form, the CDR3 reads TGTGCCAGCAGTTTTAGCTCCTACAATGAGCAGTTCTTC. Translated: CASSFSSYNEQFF.

V gene TRBV19 combines with J gene TRBJ1-3, with TRBD1 matching over 7 bases. Unmatched junction bases numbered 5, after V lost 6 bases and J lost 0 bases. Germline CDR1 and CDR2: LNHDA and SQIVND (reference sequence). The CDR3 covers 15 residues. The CDR3 region is CASSSRDSSGNTIYF. The CDR3 DNA follows: TGTGCCAGTAGCTCCCGGGACAGCTCTGGAAACACCATATATTTT.

The genes are TRBV30 and TRBJ2-1, with TRBD2 identical over 8 bases. Germline V gives CDR1 GTSNPN, CDR2 SVGIG (reference sequence). This CDR3 comprises 15 residues. The J segment lost 2 bases and the V segment lost 3 bases, leaving 6 bases of the junction unmatched. DNA of the CDR3: TGTGCCTGGAGAAGGGACGGGGGGGCCTACAATGAGCAGTTCTTC. Translation gives CAWRRDGGAYNEQFF.

The V and J genes are TRBV27 and TRBJ2-1; 10 bases are shared with TRBD2. J lost 10 bases, V lost 5 bases, and 8 bases had no gene match. CDR3 length: 14 amino acids. CDR1 MNHEY and CDR2 SMNVEV come from the germline V gene (reference sequence). CDR3 amino acids: CASSDEERGGEQFF. The CDR3 DNA sequence: TGTGCCAGCAGTGATGAGGAGCGGGGGGGAGAGCAGTTCTTC.

This clone was observed a single time. The chain recombines TRBV11-3 with TRBJ2-1; tentative D call: TRBD2 (7 bases). V shed 3 bases and J shed 2 bases, with 11 bases lying between them. Germline values: CDR1 SGHNT, CDR2 YENEEA. The CDR3 covers 15 residues. The CDR3 is CASSFIGGAYNEQFF. DNA for the CDR3: TGTGCCAGCAGCTTTATAGGGGGGGCCTACAATGAGCAGTTCTTC.